A single sample gave rise to the 5 T cell receptor beta chains below, sequenced in a study of blood T cell repertoires in COVID-19. Data came from immunoSEQ multiplex PCR; TCRdb stores just in-frame clones and leaves some out. The sample has over 200,000 clones; around 82% are singletons. The sequencing input was peripheral blood. The receptors were sampled from a woman aged 35 to 49 with active or convalescent COVID-19.

The chain combines TRBV13 with TRBJ2-7, with 13 nucleotides matching TRBD2. The CDR3 totals 16 residues. The V segment lost 4 bases and the J segment 1 base; nucleotides outside the gene matches: 4. Germline values: CDR1 PRHDT, CDR2 FYEKMQ (reference sequence). CDR3 sequence reads: CASSSQGLAGSYEQYF. The CDR3 nucleotides read TGTGCCAGCAGCTCCCAGGGACTAGCGGGGTCCTACGAGCAGTACTTC.

This clone came up a few times. This chain connects TRBV7-3 to TRBJ2-2, with 14 nucleotides matching TRBD2. The germline V gene encodes CDR1 SGHTA and CDR2 FQGTGA. The CDR3 consists of 17 residues. V trimming: 5 bases; J trimming: 8 bases; junction bases outside the gene matches: 10. The CDR3 spells CASSHGTSGGVTGELFF. As DNA, the CDR3 is TGTGCCAGCAGCCACGGGACTAGCGGGGGTGTGACTGGGGAGCTGTTTTTT. Complete variable domain (other parts from reference TRBV7-3 and TRBJ2-2): GAGVSQTPSNKVTEKGKYVELRCDPISGHTALYWYRQSLGQGPEFLIYFQGTGAADDSGLPNDRFFAVRPEGSVSTLKIQRTERGDSAVYLCASSHGTSGGVTGELFFGEGSRLTVL.

The V and J genes are TRBV28 and TRBJ2-3, with 8 bases matching TRBD2. This CDR3 is 13 amino acids long. V lost 10 bases and J lost 2; bases outside the gene matches: 5. Germline assignment: CDR1 MDHEN and CDR2 SYDVKM. DNA of the CDR3: TGTGCCACCCTCGGACTAGCCACAGATACGCAGTATTTT. Its protein is CATLGLATDTQYF.

The rearrangement joins TRBV18 to TRBJ1-1; no clear D. The CDR3 consists of 13 residues. Germline CDR1 and CDR2: KGHSH and LQKENI. Trimming stripped 3 bases from V and 0 bases from J, with 5 bases between. CDR3 in amino acids: CASSPPVNTEAFF. The CDR3 nucleotides are TGTGCCAGCTCACCCCCAGTGAACACTGAAGCTTTCTTT.

The rearrangement uses TRBV11-3 and TRBJ1-4, with D unresolved. The germline gives CDR1 SGHNT, CDR2 YENEEA. The CDR3 length is 15 residues. V was trimmed by 1 base and J by 7 bases, leaving 13 bases between them. CDR3 coding DNA: TGTGCCAGCAGCTTAGGTTCGGACGGAGGTGAAAAACTGTTTTTT. As protein: CASSLGSDGGEKLFF.